This T cell receptor beta chain was sequenced for a study of shared clonotypes between healthy human individuals. Study-wide findings and caveats: Genetic and exposure-history diversity was limited by the small donor number. Of the naive CD4 clonotypes, approximately 5% were shared across several donors. Memory subsets had estimated richness that was generally smaller than that of naive subsets.

CDR3 length: 16 residues. CDR1 and CDR2 (germline): MDHEN, SYDVKM. V was pared by 3 bases and J by 2 bases, with 5 bases of the junction left unmatched. CD8 cells classed as naive were CD45RO-negative and positively selected for CCR7, excluding terminally differentiated effector memory CD45RA+ cells. This clone was observed once. The antigen is not known. The method was immunoSEQ multiplex PCR; TCRdb's version includes in-frame clones alone and lacks a portion of them. This table holds about 600,000 clones, 95% found once. The receptor was derived from a young woman in good health. The chain combines TRBV28 with TRBJ1-5; 9 bases are shared with TRBD1. Sample: naive CD8+ T cells sorted from blood. CDR3 sequence (DNA): TGTGCCAGCAGTTTGTCAAGGGACAGGGGCAATCAGCCCCAGCATTTT. Its translation: CASSLSRDRGNQPQHF. Together with reference TRBV28 and TRBJ1-5, the CDR3 gives the full variable domain: DVKVTQSSRYLVKRTGEKVFLECVQDMDHENMFWYRQDPGLGLRLIYFSYDVKMKEKGDIPEGYSVSREKKERFSLILESASTNQTSMYLCASSLSRDRGNQPQHFGDGTRLSIL.